This T cell receptor (beta chain) was sequenced for a study of regulatory T cells in long-lasting Graves disease. Across the whole study: Over 5 years on antithyroid drugs plus positive TSH receptor antibodies marked Graves' disease as persistent. Study-wide findings and caveats: Patients with persistent Graves' had lower TCR diversity than newly diagnosed patients. Repertoires from persistent disease leaned toward TRBV28, TRBJ1-2 and TRBJ2-5.

This CDR3 region has 14 residues. Trimming cost V 4 bases and J 0 bases, with 9 bases left between them. Germline V gene lookup returns CDR1 MNHNS and CDR2 SASEGT. Noted time point: persistent/refractory GD, antithyroid drugs over 5 years with positive TRAb. RNA from PBMCs was the source of the TCR library. An endocrinology department in Xi'an, China, supplied the patients. Of note for this clonotype: Antigen specificity is unknown.

Relying on iRepertoire HTBI primers and Arm-PCR of CDR3 regions, the team built TCR beta libraries. TCRdb re-called the multiplex PCR reads through MiXCR, storing one row per CDR3 protein. The profile shows about 660,000 distinct CDR3 sequences, about 30% of them singletons. This TCR was sampled from a female donor with Graves disease. The specimen was peripheral blood mononuclear cells (PBMCs), collected when the disease was refractory, from a patient treated with antithyroid drugs. The chain is built from TRBV6-1 and TRBJ1-1; D is unresolved. Here the CDR3 reads CASSGQVMNTEAFF. The CDR3 region has the DNA TGTGCCAGCAGTGGTCAGGTGATGAACACTGAAGCTTTCTTT.